This T cell receptor beta chain was recovered during a study of regulatory T cells in long-lasting Graves disease. This clonotype was recorded many times. Its antigen is unidentified. Construction of TCR beta libraries relied on iRepertoire HTBI primers and on Arm-PCR targeting CDR3 regions. In TCRdb, the multiplex PCR reads were re-called with MiXCR into one record per CDR3 protein. The table has about 220,000 distinct CDR3 sequences, around 17% seen once. Study-level points and caveats: Among persistent patients, a larger number of public clonotypes were shared (around 2,700) than among newly diagnosed patients (about 1,000). There was favoring of TRBV28, TRBJ1-2 and TRBJ2-5 in persistent disease.

Germline trimming cut 4 bases from V and 5 bases from J; bases unmatched to any gene: 9. Germline V lookup: CDR1 LNHDA, CDR2 SQIVND (reference sequence). The CDR3 contains 15 residues. Time point meaning: newly diagnosed GD, antithyroid drugs for less than 3 months. From RNA extracted from PBMCs, the TCR library was made. The material was peripheral blood mononuclear cells (PBMCs), obtained at new diagnosis, from a patient treated with antithyroid drugs. V gene TRBV19 combines with J gene TRBJ2-5; 8 bases match TRBD1. This clonotype originated in a female donor with Graves disease. The CDR3 nucleotides are TGTGCCAGTAGTACCCGGACAGGGTTCCGGGAGACCCAGTACTTC. Protein product: CASSTRTGFRETQYF.